What follows are 19 T cell receptor beta chains derived from one specimen sequenced in a study of CD8 T cells in ankylosing spondylitis. MiXCR, applied by TCRdb to the 5' RACE reads, yields one record per CDR3 protein. Of roughly 90,000 distinct CDR3 sequences listed, about 8.1% were seen once; the top ten hold roughly 29%. These receptors have no known antigen. Points from the study as a whole: Characteristic of ankylosing spondylitis blood, it appeared, was a TCR beta motif comprising several highly homologous variants.

The source material was blood, either unsorted or a sorted T cell fraction (not recorded which). The source of these receptors is a male donor with ankylosing spondylitis.

This clonotype was recorded many times. V gene TRBV12-3 or TRBV12-4 combines with J gene TRBJ1-1; no firm D call. This CDR3 is built from 13 residues. With 5 bases removed from V and 4 bases from J, the gap between germline ends came to 11 bases. The CDR3 DNA follows: TGTGCCAGCAGTGCGGGGTCGAGCACTGAAGCTTTCTTT. Translating it yields CASSAGSSTEAFF.

This clonotype was counted only a few times. The V gene is TRBV5-1, the J gene TRBJ1-1; D is ambiguous. The V end was cut by 0 bases, the J end by 0 bases, with 6 bases between. CDR1 and CDR2 from the germline V gene are SGHRS and YFSETQ. The length of the CDR3 is 14 residues. The CDR3 DNA reads TGCGCCAGCAGCTTGGCCTCAATGAACACTGAAGCTTTCTTT. Protein: CASSLASMNTEAFF.

This clonotype was counted ten times or more. The chain joins TRBV27 to TRBJ2-3; D remains unclear. Germline lookup yields CDR1 MNHEY and CDR2 SMNVEV (reference sequence). This CDR3 is 12 amino acids long. V gave up 1 base and J gave up 6 bases, with 5 bases separating them. The DNA for the CDR3 is TGTGCCAGCAGTTTATTAGGGGATACGCAGTATTTT. Amino acid sequence: CASSLLGDTQYF.

V gene TRBV12-3 or TRBV12-4 combines with J gene TRBJ1-5; D is uncertain. CDR3 size: 15 residues. Trimming took 6 bases from V and 2 from J, leaving 14 bases between them. In DNA form, the CDR3 reads TGTGCCAGCAGCCTCACAACCTCGGGCAATCAGCCCCAGCATTTT. Translated: CASSLTTSGNQPQHF.

This chain connects TRBV12-5 to TRBJ1-2; D is possibly TRBD1 (6 bases). The CDR3 totals 13 residues. Per germline, CDR1 LGHNT and CDR2 FRNRAP. V shed 7 bases and J shed 6 bases, with 15 bases lying between them. CDR3 sequence: CASAIGQPHGYTF. In nucleotides, the CDR3 is TGTGCTAGTGCCATCGGACAGCCCCATGGCTACACCTTC.

Ten or more counts support this clonotype. The V gene is TRBV10-3, the J gene TRBJ2-1; D not certain. Germline CDR1 and CDR2: ENHRY and SYGVKD. The CDR3 sequence is 14 residues long. V was clipped by 3 bases and J by 2 bases, with 8 bases between them. The CDR3 reads CAISEPPTYNEQFF. For the CDR3, the DNA is TGTGCCATCAGTGAACCCCCCACCTACAATGAGCAGTTCTTC.

This clonotype was picked up many times. The chain uses TRBV20-1 and TRBJ2-7; perhaps D is TRBD1 or TRBD2 (5 bases each). This CDR3 contains 18 residues. Trimming left V 3 bases short and J 1 base short, with 25 bases between. Germline values: CDR1 DFQATT, CDR2 SNEGSKA (reference sequence). Here the CDR3 DNA reads TGCAGTGCTAGTACGCCCCTAATCTCAGGGAGAAGGTCCTACGAGCAGTACTTC. Translated, it gives CSASTPLISGRRSYEQYF.

This clonotype was seen a handful of times. The rearrangement joins TRBV6-1 to TRBJ2-7; D is unresolved. This CDR3 region has 14 residues. Trimming removed 0 bases from V and 3 bases from J, with 9 bases in between. Germline V gene sequence: CDR1 MNHNS, CDR2 SASEGT. The CDR3 DNA is TGTGCCAGCAGTGAAGCTACAGACTTCTACGAGCAGTACGTC. Amino acid sequence: CASSEATDFYEQYV.

This chain links TRBV7-8 with TRBJ2-1, with TRBD2 identical over 13 bases. J lost 5 bases, V lost 5 bases, and 12 bases had no gene match. Germline V gives CDR1 SGHVS, CDR2 FQNEAQ. This CDR3 is built from 18 residues. CDR3 bases: TGTGCCAGCAGCCTAGGACTAGCGGGGGTACCCCTTGACAATGAGCAGTTCTTC. This gives the protein CASSLGLAGVPLDNEQFF.

This clonotype has more than one count but fewer than ten. The chain has TRBV12-3 or TRBV12-4 and TRBJ2-2; 7 nucleotides line up with TRBD2. With 6 bases clipped from V and 2 bases from J, the junction kept 12 bases outside the gene matches. This CDR3 contains 17 residues. The CDR3 sequence is CASREGRGRQNTGELFF. The CDR3 bases are TGTGCCAGCAGGGAGGGGAGGGGCAGACAAAACACCGGGGAGCTGTTTTTT.

This clonotype was seen repeatedly, ten times or more. The V call is TRBV4-1, the J call TRBJ1-1; tentatively, D is TRBD1 (5 bases). The germline CDR1 and CDR2 sequences are MGHRA and YSYEKL. Trimming removed 4 bases at V and 6 bases at J, with 9 bases between. The CDR3 totals 12 residues. CDR3 amino acids: CASSLGGAEAFF. The CDR3 nucleotides read TGCGCCAGCAGCCTGGGAGGGGCTGAAGCTTTCTTT.

This clonotype was seen more than once but under ten times. This sequence joins TRBV11-2 and TRBJ2-2, with TRBD1 matching over 8 bases. V lost 5 bases and J lost 4; bases outside the gene matches: 12. From germline, CDR1 is SGHAT and CDR2 FQNNGV. The CDR3 is made up of 17 amino acids. The DNA of the CDR3 is TGTGCCAGCAGCATACCGGACAGGGTTAGAGTCACCGGGGAGCTGTTTTTT. As protein: CASSIPDRVRVTGELFF.

This clonotype has just a few counts. The rearrangement links TRBV2 to TRBJ1-1; D call uncertain. CDR1 and CDR2 (germline): SNHLY, FYNNEI. The V gene lost 3 bases and the J gene lost 7 bases, with 9 bases spanning the gap. This CDR3 has 12 residues. The CDR3 DNA follows: TGTGCCAGCAGTGATGCCCAAATTGAAGCTTTCTTT. This sequence encodes CASSDAQIEAFF.

This clonotype was counted many times. The junction differs from germline at one of its ends, possibly a read error. The gene calls are TRBV29-1 and TRBJ1-1; 7 bases map to TRBD1. This CDR3 comprises 14 residues. Germline V gives CDR1 SQVTM, CDR2 ANQGSEA. CDR3 region: CSAEQGFGNTEAFF. For the CDR3, the DNA is TGCAGCGCTGAACAGGGGTTTGGGAACACTGAAGCTTTCTTT.

In this sample, this clonotype turned up many times. The V gene is TRBV5-1, the J gene TRBJ2-1, with TRBD2 identical over 11 bases. This CDR3 region has 15 residues. Trimming took 4 bases from V and 7 from J; bases not matched to a gene: 7. Germline CDR1 is SGHRS and CDR2 is YFSETQ. For the CDR3, the DNA is TGCGCCAGCAGCCCGACTAGCGGGGAAGGGAATGAGCAGTTCTTC. It codes for CASSPTSGEGNEQFF.

CDR3 in DNA: TGTGCCAGCGCTCATGGACACTTGAATGGCTACACCTTC. The encoded protein is CASAHGHLNGYTF. The rearrangement links TRBV7-9 to TRBJ1-2; possible D gene TRBD1, 5 bases. This CDR3 spans 13 amino acids. Trimming took off 8 bases at V and 6 bases at J, with 16 bases between the two ends. Germline values: CDR1 SEHNR, CDR2 FQNEAQ (reference sequence).

This clonotype was counted many times. This rearrangement joins TRBV27 to TRBJ1-1, with D uncertain. The CDR3 contains 13 residues. Germline V gene sequence: CDR1 MNHEY, CDR2 SMNVEV (reference sequence). Deletions cut 0 bases from V and 1 base from J, with 3 bases between. Here the CDR3 reads CASSLSPNTEAFF. For the CDR3, the DNA is TGTGCCAGCAGTTTATCTCCGAACACTGAAGCTTTCTTT.

There are a few counts of this clonotype. The V call is TRBV5-6, the J call TRBJ2-7, with 11 bases identical to TRBD1. V lost 6 bases, J lost 0 bases, and 2 bases stayed unmatched. The CDR3 consists of 14 residues. CDR1 SGHDT and CDR2 YYEEEE come from the germline V gene. The CDR3 loop is CASIGQGASYEQYF. The CDR3 DNA is TGTGCCAGCATCGGACAGGGGGCCTCCTACGAGCAGTACTTC.

This clonotype was counted many times. V usage is TRBV3-1 and J usage is TRBJ1-1; no definite D call. The V gene lost 5 bases and the J gene lost 0 bases, with 19 bases spanning the gap. The CDR3 consists of 17 residues. Germline values: CDR1 LGHDT, CDR2 YNNKEL (reference sequence). The CDR3 sequence: CASSYQVGETLNTEAFF. The CDR3 bases are TGTGCCAGCAGCTATCAGGTGGGCGAGACGCTGAACACTGAAGCTTTCTTT.